This T cell receptor (beta chain) is from a study of shared clonotypes between healthy human individuals. The CDR3 sequence is 17 residues long. The germline V gene has CDR1 MGHRA and CDR2 YSYEKL. The germline V and J ends were trimmed by 1 base and 7 bases, with 20 bases remaining between them. Donors, healthy HIV-negative adults, lacked recent acute infections or vaccinations. The table came from immunoSEQ multiplex PCR; TCRdb's copy has only in-frame clones and leaves some out. The table records around 720,000 clones, around three quarters of them present only once. The rearrangement links TRBV4-1 to TRBJ2-1, with D possibly TRBD1 on 5 matching bases. The sample taken for sequencing was memory CD4+ T cells sorted from blood. Subset meaning: CD45RA-negative fraction. This clonotype was obtained from a woman aged 30 to 39 in good health. The CDR3 loop reads CASSQGSAKGARNEQFF. The CDR3 DNA is TGCGCCAGCAGCCAAGGAAGCGCCAAAGGGGCGAGGAATGAGCAGTTCTTC.